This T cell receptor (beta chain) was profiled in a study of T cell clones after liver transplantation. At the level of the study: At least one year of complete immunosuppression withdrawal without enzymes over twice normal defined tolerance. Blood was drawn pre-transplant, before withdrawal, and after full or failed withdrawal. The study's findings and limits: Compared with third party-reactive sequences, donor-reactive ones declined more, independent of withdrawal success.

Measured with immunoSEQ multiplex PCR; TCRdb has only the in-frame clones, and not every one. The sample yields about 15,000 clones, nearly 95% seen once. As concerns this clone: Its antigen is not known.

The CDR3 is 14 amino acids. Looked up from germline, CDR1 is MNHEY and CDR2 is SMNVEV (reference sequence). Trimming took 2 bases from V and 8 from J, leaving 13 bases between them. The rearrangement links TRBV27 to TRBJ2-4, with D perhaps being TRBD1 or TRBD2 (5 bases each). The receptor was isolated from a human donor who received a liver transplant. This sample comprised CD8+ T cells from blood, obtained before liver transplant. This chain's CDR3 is CASSLRVGADIQYF. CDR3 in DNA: TGTGCCAGCAGTTTAAGGGTCGGGGCGGACATTCAGTACTTC.